This T cell receptor (beta chain) emerged from a study of identical twins. Study-level results: With abundant cord blood beta clonotypes, insertions were fewer; memory repertoires showed no such pattern. The study found excess low generation probability among twin-shared out-of-frame alpha sequences.

Worth noting for this clonotype: Its matching antigen is unknown.

TCRdb redid the calling of the 5' RACE reads with MiXCR, one entry per CDR3 protein. The sample includes 400,000 to 500,000 distinct CDR3 sequences, roughly 13% of them seen just once. The V gene's germline CDR1 is LGHNA and CDR2 YSLEER. V gave up 2 bases and J gave up 2 bases; unmatched junction bases: 5. This CDR3 comprises 15 residues. These data also featured in a second study, about yellow fever vaccine responses in identical twins.

The sample comprised CD4+ T cells sorted from blood. This sequence joins TRBV4-3 and TRBJ2-5, with 7 bases fitting TRBD1. This TCR was recovered from a woman between 18 and 29 years old in good health. The CDR3 is CASSQHRDSQETQYF. Here the CDR3 DNA reads TGCGCCAGCAGCCAACACCGGGACAGTCAAGAGACCCAGTACTTC.